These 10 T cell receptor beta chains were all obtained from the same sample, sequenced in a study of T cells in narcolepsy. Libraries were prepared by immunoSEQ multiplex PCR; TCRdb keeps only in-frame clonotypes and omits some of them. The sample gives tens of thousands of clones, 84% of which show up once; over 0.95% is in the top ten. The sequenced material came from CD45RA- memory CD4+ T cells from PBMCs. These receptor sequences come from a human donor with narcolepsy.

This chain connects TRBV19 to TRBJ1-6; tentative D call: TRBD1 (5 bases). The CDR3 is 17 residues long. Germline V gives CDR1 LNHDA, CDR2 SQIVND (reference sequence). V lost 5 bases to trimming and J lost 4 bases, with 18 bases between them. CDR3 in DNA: TGTGCCAGTAGTCCTCGGGACGCGGCGGGGTATAATTCACCCCTCCACTTT. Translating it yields CASSPRDAAGYNSPLHF.

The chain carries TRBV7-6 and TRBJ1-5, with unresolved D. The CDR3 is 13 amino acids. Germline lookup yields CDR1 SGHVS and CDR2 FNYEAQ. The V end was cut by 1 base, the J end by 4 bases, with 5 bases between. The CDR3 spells CASSLDQNQPQHF. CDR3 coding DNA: TGTGCCAGCAGCTTAGACCAAAATCAGCCCCAGCATTTT.

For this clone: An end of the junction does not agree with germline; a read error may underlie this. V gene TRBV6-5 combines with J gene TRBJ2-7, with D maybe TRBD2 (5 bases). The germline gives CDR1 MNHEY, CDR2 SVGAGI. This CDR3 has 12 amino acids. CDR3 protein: CASSYSAGERSF. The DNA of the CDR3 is TGTGCCAGCAGTTATTCCGCCGGGGAACGTTCCTTC.

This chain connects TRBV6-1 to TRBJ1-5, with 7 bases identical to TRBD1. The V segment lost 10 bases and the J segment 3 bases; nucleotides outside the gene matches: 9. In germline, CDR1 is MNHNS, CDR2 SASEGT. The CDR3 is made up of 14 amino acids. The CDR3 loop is CATRDSLFNQPQHF. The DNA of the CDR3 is TGTGCCACCCGGGACAGCCTTTTCAATCAGCCCCAGCATTTT.

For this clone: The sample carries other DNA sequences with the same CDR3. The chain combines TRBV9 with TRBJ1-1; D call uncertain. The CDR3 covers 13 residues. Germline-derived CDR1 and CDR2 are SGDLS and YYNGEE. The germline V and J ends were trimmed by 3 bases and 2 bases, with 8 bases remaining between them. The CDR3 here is CASSGGDNTEAFF. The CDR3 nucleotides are TGTGCCAGCAGCGGTGGAGACAACACTGAAGCTTTCTTT.

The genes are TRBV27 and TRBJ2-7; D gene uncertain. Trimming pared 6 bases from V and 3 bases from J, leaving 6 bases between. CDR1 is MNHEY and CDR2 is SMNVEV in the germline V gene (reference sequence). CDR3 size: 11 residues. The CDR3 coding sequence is TGTGCCAGCAGGTCCGGCTACGAGCAGTACGTC. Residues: CASRSGYEQYV.

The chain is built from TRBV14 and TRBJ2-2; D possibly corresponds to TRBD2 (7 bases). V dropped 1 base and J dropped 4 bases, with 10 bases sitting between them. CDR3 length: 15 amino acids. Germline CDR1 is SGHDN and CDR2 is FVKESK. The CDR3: CASSQGGGATGELFF. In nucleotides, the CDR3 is TGTGCCAGCAGCCAAGGGGGGGGCGCCACCGGGGAGCTGTTTTTT.

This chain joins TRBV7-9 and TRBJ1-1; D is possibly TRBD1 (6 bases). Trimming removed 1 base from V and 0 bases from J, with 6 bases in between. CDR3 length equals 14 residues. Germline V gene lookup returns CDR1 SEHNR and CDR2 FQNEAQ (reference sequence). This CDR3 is CASSLGTVNTEAFF. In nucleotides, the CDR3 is TGTGCCAGCAGCTTAGGGACAGTGAACACTGAAGCTTTCTTT.

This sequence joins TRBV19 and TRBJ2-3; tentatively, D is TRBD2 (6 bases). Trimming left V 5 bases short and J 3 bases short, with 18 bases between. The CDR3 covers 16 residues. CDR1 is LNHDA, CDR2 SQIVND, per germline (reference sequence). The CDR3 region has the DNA TGTGCCAGTAGTCTCGACTCTGGGGGGAGGACAGATACGCAGTATTTT. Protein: CASSLDSGGRTDTQYF.

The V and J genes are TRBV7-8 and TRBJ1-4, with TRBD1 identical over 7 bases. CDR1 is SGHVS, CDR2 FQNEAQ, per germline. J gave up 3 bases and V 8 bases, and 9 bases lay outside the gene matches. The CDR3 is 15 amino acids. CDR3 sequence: CASGTTGASNEKLFF. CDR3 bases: TGTGCCAGCGGGACCACAGGGGCCTCTAATGAAAAACTGTTTTTT.